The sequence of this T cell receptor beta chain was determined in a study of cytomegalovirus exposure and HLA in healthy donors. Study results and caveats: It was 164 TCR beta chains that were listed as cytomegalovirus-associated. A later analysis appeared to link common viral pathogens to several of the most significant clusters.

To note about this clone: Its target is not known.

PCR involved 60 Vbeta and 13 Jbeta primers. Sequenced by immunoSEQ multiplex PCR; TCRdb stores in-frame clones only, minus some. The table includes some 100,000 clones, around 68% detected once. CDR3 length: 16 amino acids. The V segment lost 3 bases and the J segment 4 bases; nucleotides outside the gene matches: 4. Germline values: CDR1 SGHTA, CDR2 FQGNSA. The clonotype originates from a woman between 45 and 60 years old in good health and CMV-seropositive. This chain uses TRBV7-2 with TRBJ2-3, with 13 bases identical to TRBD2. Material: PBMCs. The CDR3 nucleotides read TGTGCCAGCAGCTTTGGACTAGCGGGAGCATCAGATACGCAGTATTTT. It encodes CASSFGLAGASDTQYF.